Below, 22 T cell receptor beta chains from the same sample are listed, as sequenced in a study of post-analysis software for immune sequencing data. General study points: Roughly 5 TRBV segments (TRBV5-6, TRBV5-1 and TRBV20-1 among them) occurred more frequently in patients than in controls.

No antigen has been identified for these receptors. Each TCR beta cDNA library carried unique molecular identifiers. TCRdb re-called the PCR reads with MiXCR, one entry per CDR3 protein. The sample lists about 200,000 distinct CDR3 sequences, 29% occurring once. The sequencing sample was made of blood. These receptors were taken from a girl between 2 and 17 years old with multiple sclerosis.

There are a few counts of this clonotype. V gene TRBV27 combines with J gene TRBJ1-4; D remains unclear. The V end was cut by 5 bases, the J end by 4 bases, with 11 bases between. The CDR3 runs to 14 residues. Germline V lookup: CDR1 MNHEY, CDR2 SMNVEV (reference sequence). CDR3 loop: CASSMENSNEKLFF. The CDR3 DNA reads TGTGCCAGCAGTATGGAGAACAGTAATGAAAAACTGTTTTTT. Complete variable domain (other parts from reference TRBV27 and TRBJ1-4): EAQVTQNPRYLITVTGKKLTVTCSQNMNHEYMSWYRQDPGLGLRQIYYSMNVEVTDKGDVPEGYKVSRKEKRNFPLILESPSPNQTSLYFCASSMENSNEKLFFGSGTQLSVL.

This clonotype was observed many times. The chain recombines TRBV7-8 with TRBJ2-7; D perhaps matches TRBD2 (6 bases). The CDR3 spans 14 residues. Germline V gene data show CDR1 as SGHVS and CDR2 as FQNEAQ. V was shortened by 2 bases and J by 4 bases, with 12 bases between the two germline ends. The CDR3 here is CASSLTLRGYEQYF. CDR3 sequence (DNA): TGTGCCAGCAGCTTAACACTCCGGGGGTACGAGCAGTACTTC.

This clonotype was counted only a few times. The J gene is TRBJ1-6, the V gene TRBV6-5, with no clear D. CDR1 is MNHEY, CDR2 SVGAGI, per germline. Trimming removed 6 bases from V and 7 bases from J, with 13 bases in between. This CDR3 has 14 residues. The CDR3 DNA reads as TGTGCCAGCAGACCCCCCGGTGGGAATTCACCCCTCCACTTT. This sequence encodes CASRPPGGNSPLHF.

This chain joins TRBV24-1 and TRBJ2-3, with no clear D. The length of the CDR3 is 14 residues. The germline gives CDR1 KGHDR, CDR2 SFDVKD. The ends were cut back, 5 bases at V and 0 bases at J, with 8 bases in the middle. The CDR3 is CATSGSHSTDTQYF. As DNA, the CDR3 is TGTGCCACCAGTGGATCTCACAGCACAGATACGCAGTATTTT.

The chain combines TRBV10-3 with TRBJ1-2; 7 bases are shared with TRBD1. V shed 6 bases and J 6 bases; nucleotides not matched to a gene: 10. Germline CDR1 and CDR2: ENHRY and SYGVKD. This CDR3 comprises 14 residues. In nucleotides, the CDR3 is TGTGCCATCAGGGACGACAGGGTCCTCCATGGCTACACCTTC. Translation: CAIRDDRVLHGYTF.

This clonotype was recorded at least ten times. V and J are TRBV2 and TRBJ2-7, with 7 bases matching TRBD1. J gave up 3 bases and V 9 bases, and 11 bases lay outside the gene matches. Germline assignment: CDR1 SNHLY and CDR2 FYNNEI. CDR3 length equals 14 residues. Here the CDR3 reads CASRLDRANYEQYF. CDR3 nucleotide sequence: TGTGCCAGTAGACTTGACAGGGCTAACTACGAGCAGTACTTC.

In this sample, this clonotype turned up many times. The chain couples TRBV27 to TRBJ2-7; 8 bases are a match to TRBD1. V dropped 5 bases and J dropped 2; count of bases not matched to a gene: 2. In germline, CDR1 is MNHEY, CDR2 SMNVEV (reference sequence). This CDR3 is 13 amino acids long. The DNA for the CDR3 is TGTGCCAGCAGTCTACAGGGGGCCTACGAGCAGTACTTC. It specifies CASSLQGAYEQYF.

This clonotype has ten or more counts. This sequence joins TRBV5-1 and TRBJ2-1, with D unclear. Germline-derived CDR1 and CDR2 are SGHRS and YFSETQ. Trimming stripped 4 bases from V and 2 bases from J, with 10 bases between. The CDR3 runs 14 residues. The CDR3 nucleotides read TGCGCCAGCAGCCCGGAACTGGCCTACAATGAGCAGTTCTTC. This gives the protein CASSPELAYNEQFF.

This clonotype turned up a few times. At one boundary the junction diverges from the germline segment, which might be a read error. The V call is TRBV12-3 or TRBV12-4, the J call TRBJ1-6; 8 positions match TRBD1. The CDR3 is 16 amino acids. The CDR3 DNA sequence: TGTGCCAGCAGTGAACAGGGGGGACTTCGTAATTCACCCCCCCACTTT. Protein sequence: CASSEQGGLRNSPPHF.

The J gene is TRBJ1-2, the V gene TRBV29-1; maybe TRBD1 (5 bases). Germline CDR1 SQVTM, CDR2 ANQGSEA. CDR3 length equals 13 residues. Trimming removed 4 bases at V and 5 bases at J, with 14 bases between. The CDR3, as DNA: TGCAGCGTTGGACCAGGGACGGGGTATGGCTACACCTTC. Encoded protein: CSVGPGTGYGYTF.

The rearrangement uses TRBV7-8 and TRBJ2-5; D is undetermined. The DNA end is a closer match to TRBJ2-7, so the J assignment may be wrong. The CDR3 is made up of 13 amino acids. Germline CDR1 SGHVS, CDR2 FQNEAQ. The CDR3 spells CASSLLVGHEQYF. In nucleotides, the CDR3 is TGTGCCAGCAGCTTATTGGTGGGCCACGAGCAGTACTTC.

This clonotype has just a few counts. This chain uses TRBV19 with TRBJ2-5; 9 nucleotides match TRBD1. Per the germline V gene, CDR1 is LNHDA and CDR2 is SQIVND (reference sequence). The CDR3 sequence is 15 residues long. Losses at the gene ends were 5 bases for V and 3 bases for J; bases not matched to a gene: 7. In DNA, the CDR3 is TGTGCCAGTAGTGCCTACCGGGACAGGGAAGAGACCCAGTACTTC. Its translation: CASSAYRDREETQYF.

The gene calls are TRBV20-1 and TRBJ2-1; perhaps TRBD2 as D (6 bases). V gave up 4 bases and J gave up 6 bases, with 16 bases separating them. Germline-derived CDR1 and CDR2 are DFQATT and SNEGSKA (reference sequence). This CDR3 comprises 14 residues. CDR3 region: CSATRAGSRNEQFF. CDR3 DNA: TGCAGTGCTACACGAGCGGGTTCCCGCAATGAGCAGTTCTTC.

CDR3 residues: CASSRGSATNEAFF. CDR3 nucleotide sequence: TGTGCCAGCAGCCGGGGCTCGGCCACAAATGAAGCTTTCTTT. The rearrangement links TRBV11-2 to TRBJ1-1, with a tentative D call TRBD1 (5 bases). Germline V gene lookup returns CDR1 SGHAT and CDR2 FQNNGV. The CDR3 spans 14 residues. The germline V and J ends were trimmed by 5 bases and 7 bases, with 17 bases remaining between them.

This clonotype was seen more than once but under ten times. The chain has TRBV28 and TRBJ1-5; TRBD1 is a possible D gene (5 bases). CDR1 and CDR2 from the germline V gene are MDHEN and SYDVKM. The length of the CDR3 is 15 residues. The V gene lost 3 bases and the J gene lost 6 bases, with 15 bases spanning the gap. The CDR3, as DNA: TGTGCCAGCAGTTTCGCGCTATTGGGGGGTCAGCCCCAGCATTTT. It translates to CASSFALLGGQPQHF.

This clonotype was seen many times. The rearrangement joins TRBV5-1 to TRBJ2-1, with TRBD1 identical over 9 bases. There are 16 residues in the CDR3. Germline values: CDR1 SGHRS, CDR2 YFSETQ. V lost 4 bases, J lost 3 bases, and 8 bases stayed unmatched. CDR3 nucleotides: TGCGCCAGCAGCACCGGACAGGGGAAGATCTACAATGAGCAGTTCTTC. It codes for CASSTGQGKIYNEQFF.

Concerning this clonotype itself: A much larger clone lies one base from this, so it may be a read error. The CDR3 DNA sequence: TGTGCCAGCAGCTTAAGGGGATTCTACAATGAGCAGTACTTC. Its protein product is CASSLRGFYNEQYF. The chain couples TRBV11-3 to TRBJ2-1; TRBD1 is a possible D gene (5 bases). TRBJ2-7 matches the DNA end more closely, so the J call is doubtful. The CDR3 totals 14 residues. Germline V CDR1 and CDR2: SGHNT, YENEEA.

In this sample, this clonotype turned up a few times. This chain uses TRBV27 with TRBJ1-2, with D unclear. CDR3 length: 13 amino acids. Trimming cost V 4 bases and J 8 bases, with 14 bases left between them. CDR1 is MNHEY and CDR2 is SMNVEV in the germline V gene (reference sequence). CDR3: CASSSNRMAGYTF. The CDR3 DNA reads as TGTGCCAGCAGTTCGAATCGAATGGCCGGCTACACCTTC.

The chain carries TRBV4-2 and TRBJ2-1, with D unclear. TRBJ2-7 explains the end of the DNA better; the J call may be wrong. Germline CDR1 is LGHNA and CDR2 is YNFKEQ. The CDR3 sequence is 16 residues long. The CDR3 is CASSQEEDTGYNEQYF. CDR3 nucleotides: TGTGCCAGCAGCCAAGAGGAAGACACTGGATACAATGAGCAGTACTTC.

This clonotype was recorded many times. The chain is built from TRBV3-1 and TRBJ1-2, with TRBD1 identical over 7 bases. The V segment lost 6 bases and the J segment 3 bases; nucleotides outside the gene matches: 10. Germline V gene data show CDR1 as LGHDT and CDR2 as YNNKEL (reference sequence). The CDR3 runs to 15 residues. The DNA of the CDR3 is TGTGCCAGCAGACTCCGGGACAGAGAGTACTATGGCTACACCTTC. Translating gives CASRLRDREYYGYTF.

The V call is TRBV20-1, the J call TRBJ2-1; no clear D gene. V was shortened by 6 bases and J by 4 bases, with 7 bases between the two germline ends. Germline V gene lookup returns CDR1 DFQATT and CDR2 SNEGSKA (reference sequence). CDR3 length equals 11 residues. CDR3 loop: CSAGVYNEQFF. The CDR3 bases are TGCAGTGCGGGCGTTTACAATGAGCAGTTCTTC.

About this clonotype: A much larger clone differs from this one at a single base, so this may be a read error. The chain couples TRBV7-2 to TRBJ2-3; the match to TRBD1 covers 8 bases. V shed 6 bases, J shed 4 bases, and the junction held 9 bases outside the gene matches. This CDR3 spans 15 amino acids. Germline CDR1 SGHTA, CDR2 FQGNSA. For the CDR3, the DNA is TGTGCCAGCAGAGGGGGGACAGGCGGGGCAGATACGCAGTATTTT. Its translation is CASRGGTGGADTQYF.